Listed below are T cell receptor beta chains from one sample, sequenced in a study of T cell changes during pregnancy in multiple sclerosis. Here immunoSEQ multiplex PCR was the method, and the copy in TCRdb shows in-frame clones only, minus some. This sample has approximately 66,000 clones, with 90% to 95% found just once. This specimen was CD8+ T cells from peripheral blood mononuclear cells, taken before pregnancy. Receptor source: a female donor with multiple sclerosis, enrolled in a pregnancy study. CDR3s include the opening cysteine and the closing phenylalanine or tryptophan. The D gene is left open where the match is weak. Size is stated for part of the rows, as once, few or many counts, or as a class when the clone is expanded.

d_call j_call clone_size v_call cdr3_nt cdr3_aa
- TRBJ2-6 - TRBV5-4 TGTGCCAACCACAGGGATGGTGGGGCCAACGTCCTGACTTTC CANHRDGGANVLTF
- TRBJ2-7 - TRBV11-3 TGTGCCAGCAGCTTGAGGGGAGGAAACGAGCAGTACTTC CASSLRGGNEQYF
TRBD1 TRBJ1-1 - TRBV4-1 TGCGCCAGCAGCTCGCCGGGACAGCTGAACACTGAAGCTTTCTTT CASSSPGQLNTEAFF
TRBD1 TRBJ2-1 - TRBV7-3 TGTGCCAGCGGGACAGGTTATGAGCAGTTCTTC CASGTGYEQFF
TRBD1 TRBJ2-5 - TRBV5-1 TGCGCCAGCAGCTCCGACAGGGGGAGAGGAGAGACCCAGTACTTC CASSSDRGRGETQYF
- TRBJ2-7 once TRBV6-1 TGTGCCAGCAGTGAATACCGGGACAACGCCTACGAGCAGTACTTC CASSEYRDNAYEQYF
- TRBJ1-2 - TRBV5-6 TGTGCCAGCAGCTTGGGGGTCAGGGTAGGAGCTAACTATGGCTACACCTTC CASSLGVRVGANYGYTF
- TRBJ2-6 - TRBV21-1 TGTGCCAGCAGCAGAGTGACAGAGACTGGGGCCAACGTCCTGACTTTC CASSRVTETGANVLTF
- TRBJ1-5 - TRBV27 TGTGCCAGCAGTCTCATCGGACAGCACAATCAGCCCCAGCATTTT CASSLIGQHNQPQHF
- TRBJ1-2 once TRBV5-1 TGCGCCAGCAGTCTGGCGAGGTGGGACTATGGCTACACCTTC CASSLARWDYGYTF
- TRBJ2-3 once TRBV25-1 TGTGCCAGCAGTGAATCAGGGGACACAGATACGCAGTATTTT CASSESGDTDTQYF
- TRBJ1-1 - TRBV6-5 TGTGCGTGTACGGGGATGAACACTGAAGCTTTCTTT CACTGMNTEAFF
- TRBJ2-7 - TRBV27 TGTGCCAGCAGAACCACAGGAGACGTCGAGCAGTACTTC CASRTTGDVEQYF
TRBD2 TRBJ2-3 - TRBV18 TGTGCCAGCTCGAAATTAGCGGGGGGCCACCAGCGGGCGACAGATACGCAGTATTTT CASSKLAGGHQRATDTQYF
TRBD2 TRBJ2-1 - TRBV27 TGTGCCAGCAGTAGTAGCGGGGGGACCTCCTACAATGAGCAGTTCTTC CASSSSGGTSYNEQFF
- TRBJ2-1 - TRBV5-5 TGTGCCAGCCAAAGCATTCCCGCCCGGGGGAATGAGCAGTTCTTC CASQSIPARGNEQFF
TRBD2 TRBJ2-5 - TRBV7-2 TGTGCCAGCAGCCCCCAAAGAGCGGGGGGGCCCCAGTACTTC CASSPQRAGGPQYF
TRBD1 TRBJ2-7 - TRBV16 TGTGCCAGCAGCCTACAGGGGGCGTCTTCTGAGCAGTACTTC CASSLQGASSEQYF
- TRBJ2-7 - TRBV11-2 TGTGCCAGCAGCTTAGGGACTTCTACCGAGCAGTACTTC CASSLGTSTEQYF
TRBD1 TRBJ1-1 - TRBV7-7 TGTGCTAGCAGTCAAGGGACAGGGGATGAAGCTTTCTTT CASSQGTGDEAFF
TRBD1 TRBJ1-4 - TRBV2 TGTGCCAGCAGAGACACAGGGGCAACTAATGAAAAACTGTTTTTT CASRDTGATNEKLFF
TRBD1 TRBJ2-7 - TRBV7-6 TGTGCCAGCAGCGCGCGGGACAGGGGAGTTGGAAGGATGTCATACGAGCAGTACTTC CASSARDRGVGRMSYEQYF
TRBD2 TRBJ2-4 - TRBV6-5 TGTGCCAGCAGTCCGCGGACTAGCGGAATAAACATTCAGTACTTC CASSPRTSGINIQYF